The subject of this entry is one T cell receptor (beta chain). The record originates from a study of cytomegalovirus exposure and HLA in healthy donors. Study summary: According to later analysis, the same platform produced the 110 or so validation and about 630 first-cohort repertoires.

Data came from immunoSEQ multiplex PCR; TCRdb stores just in-frame clones and leaves some out. The table has roughly 220,000 clones, 80% to 85% seen once. Germline lookup yields CDR1 MDHEN and CDR2 SYDVKM. With 7 bases removed from V and 2 bases from J, the gap between germline ends came to 12 bases. This CDR3 is 13 amino acids long. This receptor was identified in a woman in her twenties or thirties in good health and CMV-seropositive. The chain has TRBV28 and TRBJ2-7; D call uncertain. Sequenced material: PBMCs. CDR3 coding DNA: TGTGCCAGCACCGGCGACAACACCTACGAGCAGTACTTC. It translates to CASTGDNTYEQYF.